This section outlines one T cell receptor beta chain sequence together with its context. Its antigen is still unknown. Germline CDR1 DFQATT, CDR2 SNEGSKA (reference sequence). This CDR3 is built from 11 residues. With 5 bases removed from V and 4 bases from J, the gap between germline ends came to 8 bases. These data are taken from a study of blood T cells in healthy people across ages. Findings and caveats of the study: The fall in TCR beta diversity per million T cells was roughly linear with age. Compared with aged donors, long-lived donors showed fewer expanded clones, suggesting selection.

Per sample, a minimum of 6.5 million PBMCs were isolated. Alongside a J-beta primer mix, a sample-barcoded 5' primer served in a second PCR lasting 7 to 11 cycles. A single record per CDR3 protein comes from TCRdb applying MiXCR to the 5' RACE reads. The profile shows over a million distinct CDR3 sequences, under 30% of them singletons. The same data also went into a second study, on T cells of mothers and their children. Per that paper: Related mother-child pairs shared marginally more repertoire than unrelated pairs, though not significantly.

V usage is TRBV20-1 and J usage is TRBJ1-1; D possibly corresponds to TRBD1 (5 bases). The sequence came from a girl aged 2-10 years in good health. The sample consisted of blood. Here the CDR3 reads CSAFQGTEAFF. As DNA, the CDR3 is TGCAGTGCTTTCCAGGGCACTGAAGCTTTCTTT.